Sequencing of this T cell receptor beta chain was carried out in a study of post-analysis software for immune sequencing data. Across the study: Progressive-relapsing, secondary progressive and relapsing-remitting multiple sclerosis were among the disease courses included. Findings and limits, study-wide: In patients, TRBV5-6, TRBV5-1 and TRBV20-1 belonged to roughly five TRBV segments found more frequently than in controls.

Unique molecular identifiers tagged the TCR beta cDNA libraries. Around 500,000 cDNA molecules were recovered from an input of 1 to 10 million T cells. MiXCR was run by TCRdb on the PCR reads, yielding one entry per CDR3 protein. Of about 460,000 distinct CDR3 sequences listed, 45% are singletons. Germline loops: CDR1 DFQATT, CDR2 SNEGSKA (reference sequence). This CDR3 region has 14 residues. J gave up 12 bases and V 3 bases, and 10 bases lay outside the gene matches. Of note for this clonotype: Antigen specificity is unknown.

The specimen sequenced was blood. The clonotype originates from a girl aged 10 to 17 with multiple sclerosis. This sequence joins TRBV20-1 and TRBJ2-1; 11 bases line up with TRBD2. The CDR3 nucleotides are TGCAGTGCTAGCCATAGCGGGAGGGCCTTCGGGCAGTTCTTC. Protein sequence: CSASHSGRAFGQFF.